This passage covers 27 T cell receptor beta chains from one sample sequenced in a study of beta chain features in type 1 diabetes. The study's findings and limits: TCRB CDR3s from Type 1 diabetes patients were moderately but significantly shorter in all four CD4+ subsets.

The study reverse transcribed the entire isolated RNA, so it sequenced expressed TCRB transcripts. The assay was immunoSEQ multiplex PCR, and TCRdb's table has in-frame clones only and misses some. This table holds about 300,000 clones, approximately 13% found once. Which antigens these TCRs recognize remains unknown. The sequenced sample consisted of naive CD4+ T cells from blood. These TCRs come from a woman younger than 35 with type 1 diabetes.

The genes are TRBV13 and TRBJ1-2; D gene uncertain. Germline V gives CDR1 PRHDT, CDR2 FYEKMQ (reference sequence). V was cut by 6 bases and J by 4 bases, with 12 bases left in between. There are 13 residues in the CDR3. This chain's CDR3 is CASRNNSVYGYTF. CDR3 bases: TGTGCCAGCAGGAACAATTCTGTCTATGGCTACACCTTC.

This clone was counted a few times. The chain couples TRBV28 to TRBJ2-7, with 12 bases aligning to TRBD2. The V segment lost 4 bases and the J segment 3 bases; nucleotides outside the gene matches: 7. Looked up from germline, CDR1 is MDHEN and CDR2 is SYDVKM. This CDR3 has 16 residues. CDR3 residues: CASSSTSGRTIYEQYF. The CDR3 DNA reads as TGTGCCAGCAGTTCGACTAGCGGGAGAACTATCTACGAGCAGTACTTC.

This clone has only a few counts. The V and J genes are TRBV10-3 and TRBJ1-1, with TRBD1 as a possible D gene (5 bases). V was shortened by 10 bases and J by 2 bases, with 17 bases between the two germline ends. This CDR3 contains 14 residues. The germline V gene has CDR1 ENHRY and CDR2 SYGVKD. CDR3 residues: CATKGGVGNTEAFF. The CDR3 DNA reads TGTGCCACCAAAGGAGGGGTAGGAAACACTGAAGCTTTCTTT.

This clone was found a few times. V is TRBV7-2 and J is TRBJ1-1; TRBD1 aligns across 7 bases. J lost 0 bases, V lost 5 bases, and 6 bases had no gene match. There are 15 residues in the CDR3. CDR1 is SGHTA, CDR2 FQGNSA, per germline. In DNA, the CDR3 is TGTGCCAGCAGCCTATTTACAGGGGTGAACACTGAAGCTTTCTTT. This gives the protein CASSLFTGVNTEAFF.

The gene calls are TRBV11-2 and TRBJ2-3, with D tentatively TRBD2 (5 bases). From germline, CDR1 is SGHAT and CDR2 FQNNGV. The germline V and J ends were trimmed by 1 base and 3 bases, with 17 bases remaining between them. The CDR3 loop spans 17 amino acids. In nucleotides, the CDR3 is TGTGCCAGCAGCTTAGCGCTCGGCCGGCGGAGGACAGATACGCAGTATTTT. Translated, it gives CASSLALGRRRTDTQYF.

A remark on this clone: This sample also contains other DNA sequences that code for the same CDR3. CDR3 DNA: TGCGCCAGCAGCTTGGGACTAGCGGGTTACAATGAGCAGTTCTTC. Translated: CASSLGLAGYNEQFF. The V and J genes are TRBV5-1 and TRBJ2-1, with TRBD2 matching over 10 bases. CDR3 length: 15 residues. Germline lookup yields CDR1 SGHRS and CDR2 YFSETQ. Losses at the gene ends were 0 bases for V and 4 bases for J; bases not matched to a gene: 1.

In its sample, this clone was seen a few times. The chain uses TRBV7-2 and TRBJ1-2; D unclear. CDR1 SGHTA and CDR2 FQGNSA come from the germline V gene. V lost 2 bases to trimming and J lost 0 bases, with 7 bases between them. The CDR3 has 14 residues. The CDR3 nucleotides read TGTGCCAGCAGCTTAAGCACAGCTAACTATGGCTACACCTTC. This gives the protein CASSLSTANYGYTF.

This clone has more than one count but fewer than ten. This chain joins TRBV19 and TRBJ1-1; no reliable D call. Germline CDR1 is LNHDA and CDR2 is SQIVND (reference sequence). V lost 8 bases and J 2 bases, leaving 18 bases between the germline ends. The CDR3 runs 15 residues. The CDR3 is CASGDLERPNTEAFF. CDR3 DNA sequence: TGTGCCAGTGGCGACCTGGAGAGGCCCAACACTGAAGCTTTCTTT.

The sample holds a few counts of this clone. This sequence joins TRBV7-2 and TRBJ2-5, with D perhaps matching TRBD1 (6 bases). From germline, CDR1 is SGHTA and CDR2 FQGNSA. V lost 7 bases, J lost 2 bases, and 11 bases lay in between. This CDR3 spans 13 amino acids. The DNA for the CDR3 is TGTGCCAGCACTACGGACAGACAAGAGACCCAGTACTTC. This gives the protein CASTTDRQETQYF.

This clone showed up just a few times. The J gene is TRBJ2-3, the V gene TRBV7-8; TRBD2 matches at 8 bases. The CDR3 runs 14 residues. The V segment lost 4 bases and the J segment 1 base; nucleotides outside the gene matches: 1. Germline V gene data show CDR1 as SGHVS and CDR2 as FQNEAQ. In nucleotides, the CDR3 is TGTGCCAGCAGCTCCGGGGGGGGCACAGATACGCAGTATTTT. It encodes CASSSGGGTDTQYF.

The CDR3 sequence is CASSNDGELGAFF. The CDR3 DNA follows: TGTGCCAGCAGTAACGACGGGGAATTGGGAGCTTTCTTT. The chain links TRBV6-5 to TRBJ1-1; D is uncertain. Trimming left V 5 bases short and J 10 bases short, with 17 bases between. Germline assignment: CDR1 MNHEY and CDR2 SVGAGI. The CDR3 spans 13 residues.

The chain couples TRBV19 to TRBJ2-1; 11 bases map to TRBD2. The V segment lost 4 bases and the J segment 9 bases; nucleotides outside the gene matches: 11. CDR3 size: 16 residues. Germline assignment: CDR1 LNHDA and CDR2 SQIVND (reference sequence). The CDR3 DNA follows: TGTGCCAGTAGTACCTATAGCGGGAGGGGCCGCGGTGAGCAGTTCTTC. Protein: CASSTYSGRGRGEQFF.

This clone was counted between two and nine times. The CDR3 loop reads CASSRELAALLGDTQYF. CDR3 DNA sequence: TGTGCCAGCAGCCGGGAACTAGCGGCCCTATTAGGGGATACGCAGTATTTT. The chain is built from TRBV5-4 and TRBJ2-3; TRBD2 agrees at 8 bases. With V trimmed by 4 bases and J by 6 bases, 16 bases remained unmatched. The CDR3 loop spans 17 amino acids. Germline CDR1 and CDR2: SGHNT and YYREEE (reference sequence).

This clone was detected many times. V gene TRBV30 combines with J gene TRBJ2-2; no reliable D call. Germline values: CDR1 GTSNPN, CDR2 SVGIG (reference sequence). The CDR3 has 12 amino acids. The ends were cut back, 1 base at V and 6 bases at J, with 6 bases in the middle. The CDR3 region has the DNA TGTGCCTGGAGTGGCTACGCCGGGGAGCTGTTTTTT. Translating gives CAWSGYAGELFF. The variable domain in full, completed from reference TRBV30 and TRBJ2-2, reads SQTIHQWPATLVQPVGSPLSLECTVEGTSNPNLYWYRQAAGRGLQLLFYSVGIGQISSEVPQNLSASRPQDRQFILSSKKLLLSDSGFYLCAWSGYAGELFFGEGSRLTVL.

This clone was picked up a small number of times. This rearrangement joins TRBV5-1 to TRBJ2-3; 7 bases line up with TRBD1. Germline V gives CDR1 SGHRS, CDR2 YFSETQ. V lost 5 bases, J lost 4 bases, and 7 bases stayed unmatched. The CDR3 extends over 14 amino acids. For the CDR3, the DNA is TGCGCCAGCAGGCGACAGGGTGACGCAGATACGCAGTATTTT. Translation gives CASRRQGDADTQYF.

The sample holds a few counts of this clone. This chain connects TRBV7-9 to TRBJ2-7; tentatively, D is TRBD1 (5 bases). V dropped 1 base and J dropped 3 bases, with 10 bases sitting between them. This CDR3 is built from 14 residues. Germline V gene sequence: CDR1 SEHNR, CDR2 FQNEAQ (reference sequence). The CDR3 DNA is TGTGCCAGCAGCTTAGAAGGGGTCTTCTACGAGCAGTACTTC. Its translation is CASSLEGVFYEQYF.

The chain is built from TRBV7-2 and TRBJ2-2, with D maybe TRBD1 (6 bases). Germline-derived CDR1 and CDR2 are SGHTA and FQGNSA. This CDR3 is built from 16 residues. Deletions cut 6 bases from V and 1 base from J, with 15 bases between. The CDR3 DNA sequence: TGTGCCAGCAGACGGACAGCCACGCTGAACACCGGGGAGCTGTTTTTT. It specifies CASRRTATLNTGELFF.

The chain uses TRBV2 and TRBJ2-3, with TRBD2 identical over 7 bases. V trimming: 8 bases; J trimming: 3 bases; junction bases outside the gene matches: 5. The germline CDR1 and CDR2 sequences are SNHLY and FYNNEI. The CDR3 consists of 13 residues. The CDR3 coding sequence is TGTGCCAGCGTACGGGAGGAGACAGATACGCAGTATTTT. This translates into CASVREETDTQYF.

V and J are TRBV27 and TRBJ2-4; TRBD1 matches at 7 bases. Trimming removed 4 bases from V and 8 bases from J; junction bases left unmatched: 2. CDR1 is MNHEY, CDR2 SMNVEV, per germline (reference sequence). There are 12 residues in the CDR3. CDR3 sequence: CASSSQGYIQYF. In DNA, the CDR3 is TGTGCCAGCAGTTCACAGGGGTACATTCAGTACTTC.

This clone has just a few counts. The chain uses TRBV19 and TRBJ1-2, with 8 positions matching TRBD1. The CDR3 totals 16 residues. The J segment lost 4 bases and the V segment lost 6 bases, leaving 13 bases of the junction unmatched. The V gene's germline CDR1 is LNHDA and CDR2 SQIVND (reference sequence). This CDR3 reads CASRPTQGALGYGYTF. In DNA form, the CDR3 reads TGTGCCAGTAGGCCGACGCAGGGGGCGCTGGGCTATGGCTACACCTTC.

This clone occurred a few times. The rearrangement links TRBV28 to TRBJ2-1, with TRBD1 matching 7 bases. The CDR3 totals 15 residues. The germline gives CDR1 MDHEN, CDR2 SYDVKM. V was pared by 6 bases and J by 3 bases, with 8 bases of the junction left unmatched. The CDR3 loop reads CASRPGQLIYNEQFF. CDR3 nucleotide sequence: TGTGCCAGCAGGCCGGGACAGCTAATCTACAATGAGCAGTTCTTC.

V gene TRBV18 combines with J gene TRBJ2-7; 9 bases are shared with TRBD2. The trim removed 3 bases at V and 6 bases at J, leaving 6 bases unmatched. This CDR3 is 14 amino acids long. Germline CDR1 is KGHSH and CDR2 is LQKENI. The CDR3 here is CASSPSGSGPEQYF. CDR3 nucleotides: TGTGCCAGCTCACCTAGCGGGAGTGGCCCCGAGCAGTACTTC.

Regarding this clone: Because the CDR3's place on the DNA is in doubt, the DNA is left out and the CDR3 is given as listed by TCRdb. The chain has TRBV7-8 and TRBJ1-1; the DNA was not used to check the table's D call, TRBD1. CDR1 SGHVS and CDR2 FQNEAQ come from the germline V gene. Ends included, the CDR3 has 16 residues. The CDR3 sequence is CASSPAFWTENTEAFF.

This sequence joins TRBV29-1 and TRBJ1-1; TRBD1 matches 7 bases. The length of the CDR3 is 12 residues. J gave up 2 bases and V 6 bases, and 3 bases lay outside the gene matches. In germline, CDR1 is SQVTM, CDR2 ANQGSEA. This CDR3 is CSVRQGNTEAFF. In nucleotides, the CDR3 is TGCAGCGTACGACAGGGTAACACTGAAGCTTTCTTT.

The rearrangement joins TRBV5-4 to TRBJ2-1; the D gene is possibly TRBD1 (6 bases). Germline CDR1 is SGHNT and CDR2 is YYREEE (reference sequence). The CDR3 sequence is 17 residues long. Trimming took 0 bases from V and 0 from J, leaving 13 bases between them. CDR3 loop: CASSLAGVGSSYNEQFF. The CDR3 bases are TGTGCCAGCAGCTTGGCAGGGGTGGGCTCCTCCTACAATGAGCAGTTCTTC.

This clone was seen many times. The V call is TRBV5-4, the J call TRBJ2-2, with D maybe TRBD1 (6 bases). V lost 1 base, J lost 6 bases, and 7 bases lay in between. This CDR3 contains 13 residues. Per germline, CDR1 SGHNT and CDR2 YYREEE (reference sequence). CDR3 sequence reads: CASSLTGSGELFF. The CDR3 nucleotides read TGTGCCAGCAGCTTGACAGGGTCCGGGGAGCTGTTTTTT.

This clone was seen a handful of times. This sequence joins TRBV2 and TRBJ1-2; no clear D. The germline V gene encodes CDR1 SNHLY and CDR2 FYNNEI. Trimming took off 4 bases at V and 7 bases at J, with 19 bases between the two ends. The CDR3 is 15 amino acids. This CDR3 reads CASSATFGELGGYTF. The CDR3 bases are TGTGCCAGCAGTGCGACGTTTGGGGAGTTGGGTGGCTACACCTTC.